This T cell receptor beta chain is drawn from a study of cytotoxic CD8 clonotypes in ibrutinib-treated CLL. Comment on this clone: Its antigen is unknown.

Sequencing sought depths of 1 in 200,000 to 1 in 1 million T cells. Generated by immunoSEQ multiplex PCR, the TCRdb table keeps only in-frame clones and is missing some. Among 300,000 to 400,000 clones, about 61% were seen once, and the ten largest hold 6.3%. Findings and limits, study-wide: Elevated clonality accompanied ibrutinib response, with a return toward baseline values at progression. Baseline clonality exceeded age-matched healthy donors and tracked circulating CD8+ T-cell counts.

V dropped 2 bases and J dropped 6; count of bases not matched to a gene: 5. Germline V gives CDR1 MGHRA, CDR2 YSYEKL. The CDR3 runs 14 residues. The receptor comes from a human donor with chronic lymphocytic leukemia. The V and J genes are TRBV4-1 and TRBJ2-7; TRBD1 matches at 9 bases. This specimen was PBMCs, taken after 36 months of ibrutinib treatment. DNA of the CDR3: TGCGCCAGCAGCCAAACAGGGGGCAGCGCCGAGCAGTACTTC. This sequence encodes CASSQTGGSAEQYF.